These 8 T cell receptor beta chains came from one sample sequenced in a study of blood T cells in healthy people across ages. Sample-barcoded 5' priming and a J-beta primer mix drove a second PCR of about 7 to 11 cycles. TCRdb re-analysed the 5' RACE reads in MiXCR, keeping a single row per CDR3 protein. The data hold more than 700,000 distinct CDR3 sequences, with about 55% observed a single time. Material for sequencing was blood. These receptors came from an older man in good health.

The chain's CDR3 is CASSFWQAYEQYF. The CDR3 region has the DNA TGTGCCAGCAGTTTCTGGCAGGCGTATGAGCAGTACTTC. V gene TRBV12-3 or TRBV12-4 combines with J gene TRBJ2-7; D ambiguous. The CDR3 covers 13 residues. V shed 3 bases and J shed 7 bases, with 13 bases lying between them.

The gene calls are TRBV20-1 and TRBJ2-5, with 8 nucleotides matching TRBD2. The trim removed 6 bases at V and 1 base at J, leaving 4 bases unmatched. The germline CDR1 and CDR2 sequences are DFQATT and SNEGSKA (reference sequence). The CDR3 sequence is 13 residues long. The CDR3 nucleotides read TGCAGTGCGGATACTAGCGGCCAAGAGACCCAGTACTTC. It specifies CSADTSGQETQYF.

J is TRBJ2-4 and V is TRBV29-1; D gene ambiguous. The CDR3 has 10 amino acids. Per the germline V gene, CDR1 is SQVTM and CDR2 is ANQGSEA. With 3 bases removed from V and 15 bases from J, the gap between germline ends came to 12 bases. Here the CDR3 DNA reads TGCAGCGTTGACCTATACTCAACGTACTTC. Amino acid sequence: CSVDLYSTYF.

This clonotype occurred a few times. The chain employs TRBV6-1 and TRBJ2-7, with 8 positions matching TRBD1. V lost 5 bases to trimming and J lost 4 bases; unmatched junction nucleotides: 7. The V gene's germline CDR1 is MNHNS and CDR2 SASEGT. This CDR3 contains 14 residues. The CDR3 sequence is CASSPDRVGYEQYF. The CDR3 DNA is TGTGCCAGCAGTCCGGACAGGGTGGGGTACGAGCAGTACTTC.

This sequence joins TRBV29-1 and TRBJ1-1; 9 positions agree with TRBD1. V was clipped by 6 bases and J by 5 bases; unmatched bases: 4. This CDR3 contains 12 residues. Per germline, CDR1 SQVTM and CDR2 ANQGSEA. The CDR3 protein is CSVGTGKTEAFF. The CDR3 nucleotides read TGCAGCGTCGGGACAGGGAAAACTGAAGCTTTCTTT.

V is TRBV7-2 and J is TRBJ2-5; 7 nucleotides match TRBD1. The CDR3 is 14 residues long. The V and J ends lost 5 bases and 11 bases, in that order; junction bases with no gene match: 14. The germline CDR1 and CDR2 sequences are SGHTA and FQGNSA. CDR3: CASSATGFGVWQYF. The CDR3, as DNA: TGTGCCAGCAGCGCGACAGGGTTCGGGGTGTGGCAGTACTTC.

The chain joins TRBV28 to TRBJ1-5, with D possibly being TRBD1 (5 bases). The germline V gene encodes CDR1 MDHEN and CDR2 SYDVKM. The CDR3 loop spans 19 amino acids. Trimming removed 5 bases at V and 1 base at J, with 24 bases between. The chain's CDR3 is CASSPYPGTAPTSNQPQHF. The CDR3 DNA sequence: TGTGCCAGCAGTCCATATCCTGGGACGGCCCCAACCAGCAATCAGCCCCAGCATTTT.

The chain is built from TRBV10-3 and TRBJ2-7; no definite D call. The germline V gene encodes CDR1 ENHRY and CDR2 SYGVKD. Deletions cut 5 bases from V and 3 bases from J, with 5 bases between. The CDR3 has 11 residues. CDR3 region: CAISSIYEQYF. As DNA, the CDR3 is TGTGCCATCAGTTCCATCTACGAGCAGTACTTC.